A selection of T cell receptor beta chains follows, all from one sample in a study of monozygotic twins with cystic fibrosis. The repertoire was sequenced with immunoSEQ multiplex PCR; TCRdb's copy has only in-frame clones and lacks some. Of over 20,000 clones in the sample, 85% to 95% were seen once. Material: blood. The receptors shown here come from a girl aged 2-10 years with cystic fibrosis. Each CDR3 is given with its conserved first and last residue. A D gene is named only where the DNA matches it firmly. Clone size is shown for a subset of rows, as once, few, many or a class of expanded clone.

NA	TRBV15	few	TRBJ1-4	CATEEGEKLFF	TGTGCCACCGAGGAGGGGGAAAAACTGTTTTTT
NA	TRBV19	NA	TRBJ2-2	CASSIDSASGELFF	TGTGCCAGTAGTATAGATTCCGCCTCGGGGGAGCTGTTTTTT
NA	TRBV6-6	few	TRBJ1-1	CASRRQANTEAFF	TGTGCCAGCAGGAGACAGGCGAACACTGAAGCTTTCTTT
NA	TRBV9	NA	TRBJ2-1	CASSEDWYNEQFF	TGTGCCAGCAGCGAGGACTGGTACAATGAGCAGTTCTTC
NA	TRBV27	few	TRBJ1-6	CASSTRGVSAGGSPLHF	TGTGCCAGCAGTACGAGGGGGGTATCGGCGGGGGGTTCACCCCTCCACTTT
NA	TRBV30	NA	TRBJ2-2	CAWRRTGTWTGELFF	TGTGCCTGGAGACGGACTGGGACGTGGACCGGGGAGCTGTTTTTT
TRBD2	TRBV7-2	NA	TRBJ2-1	CASSSSGGRINEQFF	TGTGCCAGCAGCTCTAGCGGGGGAAGGATTAATGAGCAGTTCTTC
TRBD2	TRBV5-1	NA	TRBJ2-3	CASSLAAGLTDTQYF	TGCGCCAGCAGCTTGGCAGCGGGGCTCACAGATACGCAGTATTTT
TRBD2	TRBV6-1	NA	TRBJ2-7	CASSEAGAGAYEQYF	TGTGCCAGCAGTGAAGCAGGAGCGGGGGCCTACGAGCAGTACTTC
NA	TRBV6-5	NA	TRBJ1-1	CASSYSWDTEAFF	TGTGCCAGCAGTTACTCGTGGGACACTGAAGCTTTCTTT
TRBD1	TRBV2	once	TRBJ2-7	CASRQKDREYEQYF	TGTGCCAGCAGACAAAAGGACAGGGAGTACGAGCAGTACTTC
NA	TRBV5-4	NA	TRBJ1-4	CASSLGVSPSTNEKLFF	TGTGCCAGCAGCTTGGGTGTGAGTCCTTCAACTAATGAAAAACTGTTTTTT
NA	TRBV4-1	NA	TRBJ1-6	CASSQDQGRAPLHF	TGCGCCAGCAGCCAAGATCAAGGTCGGGCGCCCCTCCACTTT
TRBD1	TRBV9	NA	TRBJ1-2	CASQGQTNYGYTF	TGTGCCAGCCAGGGACAGACTAACTATGGCTACACCTTC
TRBD1	TRBV5-1	NA	TRBJ2-1	CASSLGGTVNEQFF	TGCGCCAGCAGCTTGGGGGGGACAGTCAATGAGCAGTTCTTC
NA	TRBV5-4	NA	TRBJ2-7	CASSLGGTPYEQYF	TGTGCCAGCAGCTTAGGGGGTACCCCCTACGAGCAGTACTTC
NA	TRBV10-3	NA	TRBJ1-2	CAISGQTYGYTF	TGTGCCATCAGTGGACAGACCTATGGCTACACCTTC
NA	TRBV5-1	NA	TRBJ2-2	CASSLLHSTEPGELFF	TGCGCCAGCAGCTTACTGCATTCAACTGAACCCGGGGAGCTGTTTTTT
NA	TRBV11-2	NA	TRBJ1-2	CASSLVHTQVNGYTF	TGTGCCAGCAGCTTAGTTCACACCCAGGTGAATGGCTACACCTTC
NA	TRBV29-1	NA	TRBJ2-1	CSVERGALYNEQFF	TGCAGCGTTGAAAGGGGCGCGCTATACAATGAGCAGTTCTTC
TRBD1	TRBV5-1	NA	TRBJ1-2	CASSLGGGTDYGYTF	TGCGCCAGCAGCTTGGGGGGAGGGACAGACTATGGCTACACCTTC
NA	TRBV28	NA	TRBJ1-1	CASSFTGENTEAFF	TGTGCCAGCAGTTTTACGGGGGAGAACACTGAAGCTTTCTTT
NA	TRBV7-9	NA	TRBJ2-1	CASSLAGGGALYNEQFF	TGTGCCAGCAGCTTAGCCGGCGGCGGGGCCCTCTACAATGAGCAGTTCTTC
NA	TRBV6-5	NA	TRBJ1-1	CASSIQGAVNTEAFF	TGTGCCAGCAGCATACAGGGTGCGGTGAACACTGAAGCTTTCTTT
NA	TRBV5-6	NA	TRBJ1-5	CASSLTTSNQPQHF	TGTGCCAGCAGCTTGACTACTAGCAATCAGCCCCAGCATTTT
NA	TRBV6-1	once	TRBJ1-6	CASSERKPLDSPLHF	TGTGCCAGCAGTGAAAGGAAGCCCTTAGATTCACCCCTCCACTTT
NA	TRBV9	NA	TRBJ2-3	CASSFSGLDTQYF	TGTGCCAGCAGCTTTTCCGGTCTGGATACGCAGTATTTT
NA	TRBV19	NA	TRBJ2-1	CASSMLPDAYNEQFF	TGTGCCAGTAGTATGCTACCCGACGCCTACAATGAGCAGTTCTTC
TRBD1	TRBV9	NA	TRBJ1-2	CASSVPRTGTNYGYTF	TGTGCCAGCAGCGTCCCCCGGACAGGAACGAACTATGGCTACACCTTC
TRBD1	TRBV6-5	NA	TRBJ1-2	CASTGQGFPNYGYTF	TGTGCCAGCACCGGACAGGGGTTTCCTAACTATGGCTACACCTTC
TRBD1	TRBV5-8	NA	TRBJ2-7	CASSLLGQDYYEQYF	TGTGCCAGCAGCCTCCTGGGACAGGATTACTACGAGCAGTACTTC
NA	TRBV5-6	NA	TRBJ1-1	CASSLGRGTEAFF	TGTGCCAGCAGCTTGGGCAGAGGCACTGAAGCTTTCTTT
NA	TRBV15	NA	TRBJ1-5	CATSRDWGERQPQHF	TGTGCCACCAGCAGAGATTGGGGGGAACGTCAGCCCCAGCATTTT
NA	TRBV30	NA	TRBJ2-5	CAWTRGLDGTQYF	TGTGCCTGGACCCGGGGACTCGACGGGACCCAGTACTTC
TRBD1	TRBV5-1	NA	TRBJ2-7	CASSFDRGEQYF	TGCGCCAGCAGCTTTGACAGGGGCGAGCAGTACTTC
NA	TRBV5-4	NA	TRBJ2-1	CASSLDRGWDEQFF	TGTGCCAGCAGCTTGGATCGGGGTTGGGATGAGCAGTTCTTC
TRBD2	TRBV29-1	NA	TRBJ2-1	CSVSRGGGNEQFF	TGCAGCGTCTCGCGGGGGGGCGGGAATGAGCAGTTCTTC
TRBD1	TRBV6-5	NA	TRBJ2-3	CASSRTGATDTQYF	TGTGCCAGCAGTAGGACAGGGGCCACAGATACGCAGTATTTT
TRBD1	TRBV7-8	NA	TRBJ2-1	CASSGRQGADYEQFF	TGTGCCAGCAGCGGCCGACAGGGGGCTGACTATGAGCAGTTCTTC
NA	TRBV5-1	NA	TRBJ2-7	CARTDFEQYF	TGCGCCAGGACAGACTTCGAGCAGTACTTC
NA	TRBV30	once	TRBJ1-2	CAWSVDGGLIYGYTF	TGTGCCTGGAGCGTCGACGGGGGACTAATATATGGCTACACCTTC
NA	TRBV15	few	TRBJ1-5	CATRTDLTEPQHF	TGTGCCACCAGGACAGACCTTACGGAGCCCCAGCATTTT
NA	TRBV7-9	NA	TRBJ2-3	CASSLAGGRDTQYF	TGTGCCAGCAGCTTAGCGGGGGGGCGAGATACGCAGTATTTT
NA	TRBV10-3	NA	TRBJ1-2	CAISTTAYGYTF	TGTGCCATCAGTACGACAGCCTATGGCTACACCTTC
TRBD1	TRBV13	NA	TRBJ2-5	CASSHGTGTGKTQYF	TGTGCCAGCAGCCACGGGACAGGAACGGGGAAGACCCAGTACTTC
TRBD1	TRBV27	NA	TRBJ2-7	CASSSLGRDRGMEQYF	TGTGCCAGCAGCAGTTTAGGGAGGGACAGGGGGATGGAGCAGTACTTC
NA	TRBV11-2	NA	TRBJ1-1	CASSLASKAAKPHTEAFF	TGTGCCAGCAGCTTAGCAAGCAAGGCAGCCAAGCCTCACACTGAAGCTTTCTTT
NA	TRBV9	once	TRBJ2-1	CASSVDAESSYNEQFF	TGTGCCAGCAGCGTAGACGCGGAGAGCTCCTACAATGAGCAGTTCTTC
TRBD2	TRBV13	NA	TRBJ2-2	CASSFGAGSANTGELFF	TGTGCCAGCAGCTTTGGAGCGGGGAGCGCGAACACCGGGGAGCTGTTTTTT
TRBD1	TRBV4-2	NA	TRBJ1-5	CASSQEAGQGIRHQPQHF	TGTGCCAGCAGCCAAGAAGCGGGACAGGGCATTCGGCATCAGCCCCAGCATTTT
NA	TRBV6-5	once	TRBJ1-2	CASSLSDGKYGYTF	TGTGCCAGCAGTTTATCGGACGGAAAATATGGCTACACCTTC
NA	TRBV5-1	NA	TRBJ1-6	CASSLGGSEYNSPLHF	TGCGCCAGCAGCCTAGGGGGATCTGAATATAATTCACCCCTCCACTTT
TRBD1	TRBV6-5	once	TRBJ2-5	CASSKTGGETQYF	TGTGCCAGCAGTAAGACAGGGGGAGAGACCCAGTACTTC